The entry below describes one T cell receptor beta chain. The antigen is undetermined. Profiled with immunoSEQ multiplex PCR; TCRdb holds only in-frame clones, not every one. Of over 100,000 clones listed, about 94% are singletons. The data stem from a study of siplizumab effects on memory and regulatory T cells. Study results and caveats: A naive or memory phenotype could not be assigned to roughly 75-96% of the proliferating CD4+ or CD8+ clones.

V dropped 1 base and J dropped 0 bases, with 10 bases sitting between them. There are 15 residues in the CDR3. The V gene's germline CDR1 is LNHNV and CDR2 YYDKDF (reference sequence). The TCR comes from a human donor in good health. The sample consisted of Tregs sorted from blood. The chain uses TRBV15 and TRBJ2-7; D is perhaps TRBD1 (5 bases). For the CDR3, the DNA is TGTGCCACCAGCAGAGCAGGAGACAGCTCCTACGAGCAGTACTTC. Its translation is CATSRAGDSSYEQYF.